This TCR beta chain was recorded in a study of T cell clonotyping in hematopoietic cell transplantation. General study results and limits: Graft donor and pretransplant recipient Inverse Simpson Index values predicted broader posttransplant TCR diversity.

CDR1 and CDR2 (germline): MGHDK, SYGVNS. Trimming took off 4 bases at V and 1 base at J, with 1 base between the two ends. This CDR3 region has 12 residues. Concerning this clone itself: Its matching antigen is unknown.

The time point denotes: recipient sample about 28 days before transplant, after cytoreduction. Profiling relied on immunoSEQ multiplex PCR, and the TCRdb table lists in-frame clones only, not all of them. The table records some 16,000 clones, roughly 93% of them present only once. The TCR comes from a man younger than 35 with biphenotypic leukemia. Some clones in this sample may be carry-over from other donors' samples. The sample in question was peripheral blood mononuclear cells, obtained before stem cell transplant. The chain links TRBV25-1 to TRBJ2-2; D is undetermined. CDR3 protein: CASSGNTGELFF. The CDR3 coding sequence is TGTGCCAGCAGTGGGAACACCGGGGAGCTGTTTTTT.